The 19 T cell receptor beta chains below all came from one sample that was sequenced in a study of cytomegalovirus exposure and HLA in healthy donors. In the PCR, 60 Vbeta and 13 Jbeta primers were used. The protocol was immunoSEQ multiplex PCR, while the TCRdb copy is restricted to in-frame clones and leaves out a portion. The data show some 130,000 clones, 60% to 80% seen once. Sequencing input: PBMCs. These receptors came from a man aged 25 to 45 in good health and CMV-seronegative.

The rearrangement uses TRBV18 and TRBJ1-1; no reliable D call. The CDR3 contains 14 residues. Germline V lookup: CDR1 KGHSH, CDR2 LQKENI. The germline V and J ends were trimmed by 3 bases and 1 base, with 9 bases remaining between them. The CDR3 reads CASSPSAGNTEAFF. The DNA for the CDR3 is TGTGCCAGCTCACCCTCCGCAGGGAACACTGAAGCTTTCTTT.

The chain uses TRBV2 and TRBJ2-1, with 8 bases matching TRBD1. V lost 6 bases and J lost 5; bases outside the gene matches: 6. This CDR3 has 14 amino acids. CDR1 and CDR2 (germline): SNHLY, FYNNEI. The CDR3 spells CASSFGQGNNEQFF. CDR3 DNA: TGTGCCAGCAGCTTCGGACAGGGAAACAATGAGCAGTTCTTC.

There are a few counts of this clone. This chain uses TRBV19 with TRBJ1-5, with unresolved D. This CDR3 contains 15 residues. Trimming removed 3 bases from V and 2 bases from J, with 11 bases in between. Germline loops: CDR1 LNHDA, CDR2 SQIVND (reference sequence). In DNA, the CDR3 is TGTGCCAGTAGTATTAGTTTGGAGGGCAATCAGCCCCAGCATTTT. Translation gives CASSISLEGNQPQHF. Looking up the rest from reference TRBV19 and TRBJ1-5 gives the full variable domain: DGGITQSPKYLFRKEGQNVTLSCEQNLNHDAMYWYRQDPGQGLRLIYYSQIVNDFQKGDIAEGYSVSREKKESFPLTVTSAQKNPTAFYLCASSISLEGNQPQHFGDGTRLSIL.

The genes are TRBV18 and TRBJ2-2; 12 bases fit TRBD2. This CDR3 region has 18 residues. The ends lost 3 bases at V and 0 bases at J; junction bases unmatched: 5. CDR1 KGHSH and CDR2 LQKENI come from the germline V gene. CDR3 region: CASSPRTSGMTNTGELFF. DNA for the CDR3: TGTGCCAGCTCACCCCGGACTAGCGGGATGACGAACACCGGGGAGCTGTTTTTT.

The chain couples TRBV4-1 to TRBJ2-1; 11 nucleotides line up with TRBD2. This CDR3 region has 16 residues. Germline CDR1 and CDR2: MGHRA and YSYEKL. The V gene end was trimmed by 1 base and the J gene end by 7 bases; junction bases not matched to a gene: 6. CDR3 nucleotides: TGCGCCAGCAGCCAAGGTAGCGGGAGGGCCAGTAATGAGCAGTTCTTC. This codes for CASSQGSGRASNEQFF.

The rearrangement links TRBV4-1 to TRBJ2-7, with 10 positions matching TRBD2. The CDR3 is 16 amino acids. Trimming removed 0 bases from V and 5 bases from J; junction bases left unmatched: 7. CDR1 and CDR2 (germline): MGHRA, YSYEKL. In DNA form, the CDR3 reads TGCGCCAGCAGCCAAGATCTGGGTAGCGGGAGGAACGAGCAGTACTTC. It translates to CASSQDLGSGRNEQYF.

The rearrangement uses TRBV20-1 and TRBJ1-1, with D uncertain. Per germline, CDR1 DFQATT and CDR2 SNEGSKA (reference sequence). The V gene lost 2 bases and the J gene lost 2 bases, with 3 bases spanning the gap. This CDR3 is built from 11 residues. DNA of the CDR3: TGCAGTGCTAGACTAAACACTGAAGCTTTCTTT. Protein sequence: CSARLNTEAFF.

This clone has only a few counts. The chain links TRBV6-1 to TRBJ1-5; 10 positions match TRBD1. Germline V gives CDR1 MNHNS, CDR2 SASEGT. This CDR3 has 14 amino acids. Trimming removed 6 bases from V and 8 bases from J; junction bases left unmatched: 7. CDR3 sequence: CASRARTGGEPQHF. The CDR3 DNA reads TGTGCCAGCAGAGCCCGGACAGGGGGTGAGCCCCAGCATTTT.

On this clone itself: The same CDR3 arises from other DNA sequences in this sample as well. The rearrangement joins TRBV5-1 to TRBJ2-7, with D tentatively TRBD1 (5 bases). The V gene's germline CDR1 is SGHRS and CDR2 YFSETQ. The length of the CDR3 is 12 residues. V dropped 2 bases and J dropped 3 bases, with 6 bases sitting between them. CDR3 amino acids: CASSFQGYEQYF. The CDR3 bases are TGCGCCAGCAGCTTTCAGGGCTACGAGCAGTACTTC.

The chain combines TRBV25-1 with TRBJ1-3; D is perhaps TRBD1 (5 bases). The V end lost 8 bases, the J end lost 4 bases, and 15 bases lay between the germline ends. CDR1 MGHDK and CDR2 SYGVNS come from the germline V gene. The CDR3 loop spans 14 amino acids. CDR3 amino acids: CASRWGGPGNTIYF. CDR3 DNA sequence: TGTGCCAGCCGATGGGGGGGACCCGGAAACACCATATATTTT.

In DNA form, the CDR3 reads TGTGCCACCACTCGGACAGAGGGATTTAACACTGAAGCTTTCTTT. Translated, it gives CATTRTEGFNTEAFF. The chain links TRBV19 to TRBJ1-1, with D possibly being TRBD1 (6 bases). CDR3 length: 15 amino acids. Per the germline V gene, CDR1 is LNHDA and CDR2 is SQIVND (reference sequence). V shed 10 bases and J shed 2 bases, with 20 bases lying between them.

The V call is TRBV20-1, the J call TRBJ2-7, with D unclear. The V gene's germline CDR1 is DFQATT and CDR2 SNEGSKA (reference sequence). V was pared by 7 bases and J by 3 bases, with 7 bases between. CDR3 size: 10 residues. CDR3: CSGLLYEQYF. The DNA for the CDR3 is TGCAGTGGACTTCTCTACGAGCAGTACTTC.

For the CDR3, the DNA is TGTGCCAGCAGTCCCTCCATAGCGGGAGAAGATACGCAGTATTTT. Translating it yields CASSPSIAGEDTQYF. V usage is TRBV27 and J usage is TRBJ2-3; 9 nucleotides match TRBD2. Trimming took 5 bases from V and 5 from J; bases not matched to a gene: 8. The CDR3 loop spans 15 amino acids. Looked up from germline, CDR1 is MNHEY and CDR2 is SMNVEV (reference sequence).

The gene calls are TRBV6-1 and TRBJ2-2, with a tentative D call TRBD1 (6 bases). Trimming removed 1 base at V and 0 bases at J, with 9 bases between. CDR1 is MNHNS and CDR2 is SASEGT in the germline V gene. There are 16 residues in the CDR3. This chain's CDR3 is CASSEEAGANTGELFF. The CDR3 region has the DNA TGTGCCAGCAGTGAAGAGGCAGGGGCGAACACCGGGGAGCTGTTTTTT.

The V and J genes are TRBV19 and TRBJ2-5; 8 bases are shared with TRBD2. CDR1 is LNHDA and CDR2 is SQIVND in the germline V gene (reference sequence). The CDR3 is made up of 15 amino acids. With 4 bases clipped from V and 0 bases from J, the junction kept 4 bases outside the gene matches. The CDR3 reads CASSKRTSYQETQYF. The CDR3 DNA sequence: TGTGCCAGTAGTAAGAGGACTAGCTACCAAGAGACCCAGTACTTC.

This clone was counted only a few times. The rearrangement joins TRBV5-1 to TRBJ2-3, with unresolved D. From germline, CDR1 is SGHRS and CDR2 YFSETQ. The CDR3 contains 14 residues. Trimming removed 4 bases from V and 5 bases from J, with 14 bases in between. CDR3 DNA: TGCGCCAGCAGCGACCCTTTCCGGGTAGATACGCAGTATTTT. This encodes CASSDPFRVDTQYF.

The CDR3 region has the DNA TGTGCCATCAGTGAGTCCAGGGGGCGCGGGCCAGATACGCAGTATTTT. Protein: CAISESRGRGPDTQYF. The chain is built from TRBV10-3 and TRBJ2-3; 8 nucleotides align to TRBD1. Germline trimming cut 0 bases from V and 4 bases from J; bases unmatched to any gene: 6. From germline, CDR1 is ENHRY and CDR2 SYGVKD. This CDR3 region has 16 residues.

CDR3 sequence: CASSSRQGTPFETDTQYF. The DNA for the CDR3 is TGTGCCAGCAGCTCCCGACAGGGTACCCCGTTTGAAACAGATACGCAGTATTTT. J is TRBJ2-3 and V is TRBV11-3; TRBD1 matches 7 bases. V shed 4 bases, J shed 3 bases, and the junction held 16 bases outside the gene matches. The CDR3 covers 18 residues. The germline V gene encodes CDR1 SGHNT and CDR2 YENEEA.

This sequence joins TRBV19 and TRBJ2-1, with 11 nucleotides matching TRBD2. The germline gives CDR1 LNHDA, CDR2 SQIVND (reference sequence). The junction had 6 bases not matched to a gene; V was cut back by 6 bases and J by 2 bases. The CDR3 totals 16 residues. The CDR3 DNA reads TGTGCCAGTAGCCAAAAGACTAGCGGGACCTACAATGAGCAGTTCTTC. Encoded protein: CASSQKTSGTYNEQFF.